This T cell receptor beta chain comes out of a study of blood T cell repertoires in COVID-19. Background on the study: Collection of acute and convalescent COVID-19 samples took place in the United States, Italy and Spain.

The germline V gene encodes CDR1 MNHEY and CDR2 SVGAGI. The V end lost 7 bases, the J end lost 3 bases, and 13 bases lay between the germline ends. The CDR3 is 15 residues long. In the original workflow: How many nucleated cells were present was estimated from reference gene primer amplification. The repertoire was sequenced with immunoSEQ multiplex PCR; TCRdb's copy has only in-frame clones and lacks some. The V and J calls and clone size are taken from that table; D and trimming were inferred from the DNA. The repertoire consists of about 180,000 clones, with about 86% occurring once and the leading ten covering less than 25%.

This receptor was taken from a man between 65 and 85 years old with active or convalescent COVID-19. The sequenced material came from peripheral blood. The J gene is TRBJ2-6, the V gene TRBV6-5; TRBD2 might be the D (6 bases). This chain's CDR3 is CASTWRANGANVLTF. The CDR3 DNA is TGTGCCAGCACCTGGAGGGCCAATGGGGCCAACGTCCTGACTTTC.